This T cell receptor beta chain was recovered during a study of cytomegalovirus exposure and HLA in healthy donors. Study-level points and caveats: Researchers counted around 180 TCR beta chains as cytomegalovirus-associated. That first-cohort TCR clusters tended to co-occur in the approximately 110 validation repertoires was found in a later analysis.

A remark on this clone: The antigen is unknown.

Measured with immunoSEQ multiplex PCR; TCRdb has only the in-frame clones, and not every one. The sample holds over 65,000 clones; roughly 92% are singletons and the top ten take 1.5% to 2%. The V and J ends lost 0 bases and 6 bases respectively, with 5 bases between them. CDR3 length equals 12 residues. In germline, CDR1 is MNHNY, CDR2 SVGAGI (reference sequence). The specimen sequenced was PBMCs. The receptor was isolated from a woman aged 18-29 years in good health and CMV-seropositive. The V gene is TRBV6-6, the J gene TRBJ1-2; D gene uncertain. CDR3 sequence (DNA): TGTGCCAGCAGTTACTCGCGGGATGGCTACACCTTC. Amino acid sequence: CASSYSRDGYTF.